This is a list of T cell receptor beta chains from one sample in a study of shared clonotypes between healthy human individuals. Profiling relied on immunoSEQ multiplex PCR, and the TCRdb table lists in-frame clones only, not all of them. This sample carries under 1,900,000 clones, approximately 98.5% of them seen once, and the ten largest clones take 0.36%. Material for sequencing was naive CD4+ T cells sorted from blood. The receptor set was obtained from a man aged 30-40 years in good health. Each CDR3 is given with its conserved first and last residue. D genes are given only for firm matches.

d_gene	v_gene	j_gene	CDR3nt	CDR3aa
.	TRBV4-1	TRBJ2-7	TGCGCCAGCAGCCAAGATCTCCGCTCGGGACAAGCCTACGAGCAGTACTTC	CASSQDLRSGQAYEQYF
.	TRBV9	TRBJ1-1	TGTGCCAGCAGCGTAGAGGGGTCAGTGAACACTGAAGCTTTCTTT	CASSVEGSVNTEAFF
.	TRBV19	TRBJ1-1	TGTGCCAGTAGTATAGATCTGGACGAAACTGAAGCTTTCTTT	CASSIDLDETEAFF
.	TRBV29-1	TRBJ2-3	TGCAGCGTTGTGAGTAACACAGATACGCAGTATTTT	CSVVSNTDTQYF
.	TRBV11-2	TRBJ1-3	TGTGCCAGCAGCACCCGCTGGGGGGGAGTGGGCTCTGGAAACACCATATATTTT	CASSTRWGGVGSGNTIYF
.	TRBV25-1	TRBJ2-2	TGTGCCAGTCAGATGGGGTGGAACACCGGGGAGCTGTTTTTT	CASQMGWNTGELFF
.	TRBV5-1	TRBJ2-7	TGCGCCAGCAGCTTGGTGCAGCCGTCCTACGAGCAGTACTTC	CASSLVQPSYEQYF
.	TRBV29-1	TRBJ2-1	TGCAGCGGGAAAAACCAGGGACGCAATGAGCAGTTCTTC	CSGKNQGRNEQFF
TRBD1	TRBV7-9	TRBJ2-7	TGTGCCAGCAGCTTATTACAGGGGGCAGGGTACGAGCAGTACTTC	CASSLLQGAGYEQYF
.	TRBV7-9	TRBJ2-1	TGTGCCAGCAGCTTAGGGCATTACAATGAGCAGTTCTTC	CASSLGHYNEQFF
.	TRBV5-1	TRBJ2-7	TGCGCCAGCAGCCTACGTTCGGGTTCGTACGAGCAGTACTTC	CASSLRSGSYEQYF